Described below is a single T cell receptor (beta chain) sequence and its context. Its target is not known. This sample's time point: neoterminal ileum biopsy at postoperative endoscopy, about 6 months after surgery. Produced via immunoSEQ multiplex PCR; TCRdb's table is partial and in-frame only. The data hold about 62,000 clones, with 85% to 90% observed a single time. Trimming removed 5 bases from V and 8 bases from J, with 16 bases in between. The CDR3 consists of 14 residues. Germline V gene lookup returns CDR1 SGHAT and CDR2 FQNNGV. These data belong to a study of T cell repertoires in ileal Crohn's disease. Study in general: At postoperative colonoscopy, neoterminal ileum biopsies were taken as M6.

Whole-study findings and limits: Sorted CD8 T cells held more high-frequency clones than CD4. Every patient over 26.8% clonality showed endoscopic recurrence.

This clonotype originated in an adult with Crohn's disease. The specimen was ileal tissue. The chain carries TRBV11-2 and TRBJ2-1; D possibly corresponds to TRBD1 (6 bases). The DNA of the CDR3 is TGTGCCAGCAGCCTAACAGGGCCGGGCGATGAGCAGTTCTTC. Amino acids: CASSLTGPGDEQFF.